The 7 T cell receptor beta chains presented below share a single source sample, sequenced in a study of CD8 T cells in Susac syndrome. Random hexamers served to reverse transcribe roughly 0.45 to 1 ug RNA. One entry per CDR3 protein, called by TCRdb with MiXCR from the immunoSEQ multiplex PCR reads. The profile shows some 120,000 distinct CDR3 sequences, around 94% of them singletons. The source material was CD4+ T cells from PBMCs. The receptors stem from a human donor with multiple sclerosis.

The chain recombines TRBV5-4 with TRBJ1-1; 8 bases align to TRBD1. CDR3 length: 14 residues. The V and J ends lost 4 bases and 5 bases, in that order; junction bases with no gene match: 7. Germline lookup yields CDR1 SGHNT and CDR2 YYREEE (reference sequence). CDR3 loop: CASSRGQGGTEAFF. The CDR3 nucleotides are TGTGCCAGCAGCCGCGGACAGGGAGGTACTGAAGCTTTCTTT.

This chain links TRBV5-4 with TRBJ1-1; 11 bases agree with TRBD1. V shed 2 bases and J 3 bases; nucleotides not matched to a gene: 9. Germline CDR1 and CDR2: SGHNT and YYREEE (reference sequence). The CDR3 extends over 17 amino acids. This chain's CDR3 is CASSFPGQGVADTEAFF. The DNA of the CDR3 is TGTGCCAGCAGCTTTCCGGGACAGGGGGTAGCGGACACTGAAGCTTTCTTT.

This chain links TRBV20-1 with TRBJ1-4, with D perhaps matching TRBD1 (5 bases). Trimming pared 3 bases from V and 3 bases from J, leaving 5 bases between. There are 12 residues in the CDR3. CDR1 and CDR2 (germline): DFQATT, SNEGSKA (reference sequence). The CDR3 is CSARGPNEKLFF. CDR3 sequence (DNA): TGCAGTGCTAGGGGGCCTAATGAAAAACTGTTTTTT.

The J gene is TRBJ2-5, the V gene TRBV6-5, with 7 nucleotides matching TRBD2. The germline V gene has CDR1 MNHEY and CDR2 SVGAGI. This CDR3 spans 15 amino acids. Trimming removed 2 bases from V and 4 bases from J; junction bases left unmatched: 7. In DNA form, the CDR3 reads TGTGCCAGCAGTTACGGTGGGGGGGTTGGAGAGACCCAGTACTTC. Encoded protein: CASSYGGGVGETQYF.

The rearrangement uses TRBV29-1 and TRBJ1-1, with no clear D. The CDR3 loop spans 11 amino acids. Trimming cost V 4 bases and J 4 bases, with 7 bases left between them. The germline CDR1 and CDR2 sequences are SQVTM and ANQGSEA. CDR3 nucleotide sequence: TGCAGCGTTGGAGGCCTCACTGAAGCTTTCTTT. This codes for CSVGGLTEAFF.

V gene TRBV11-2 combines with J gene TRBJ2-1; no clear D. Trimming pared 3 bases from V and 3 bases from J, leaving 9 bases between. Germline assignment: CDR1 SGHAT and CDR2 FQNNGV. CDR3 length: 14 amino acids. The CDR3 sequence is CASSFPGSYNEQFF. The CDR3 nucleotides are TGTGCCAGCAGCTTTCCGGGCAGCTACAATGAGCAGTTCTTC.

The chain couples TRBV14 to TRBJ1-4; possibly TRBD1 for D (5 bases). The CDR3 length is 16 residues. V lost 2 bases, J lost 7 bases, and 17 bases lay in between. The V gene's germline CDR1 is SGHDN and CDR2 FVKESK. The CDR3 protein is CASSQPRGARSEKLFF. The CDR3 region has the DNA TGTGCCAGCAGCCAACCTCGAGGGGCGAGGAGTGAAAAACTGTTTTTT.